This T cell receptor (beta chain) comes out of a study of preoperative IRX-2 immunotherapy in early breast cancer. The germline V gene has CDR1 SGHNT and CDR2 YENEEA. CDR3 length equals 17 residues. Trimming cost V 2 bases and J 0 bases, with 16 bases left between them. Regarding treatment: preoperative locoregional IRX-2 cytokine immunotherapy. This phase Ib study tested locoregional IRX-2 cytokine immunotherapy given before surgery. The table came from immunoSEQ multiplex PCR; TCRdb's copy has only in-frame clones and leaves some out. This table has about 26,000 clones, around 74% appearing once. V usage is TRBV11-3 and J usage is TRBJ1-1, with a possible D match to TRBD1 (5 bases). The source material was lymph node tissue, sampled after IRX-2 immunotherapy. The source of this sequence is a human donor with breast cancer. In nucleotides, the CDR3 is TGTGCCAGCAGCTTATGGGGCTTCGCGACAATGAACACTGAAGCTTTCTTT. Translating gives CASSLWGFATMNTEAFF.